What follows is one TCR beta chain and its context. Its matching antigen is unknown. These data belong to a study of cytomegalovirus exposure and HLA in healthy donors. Overall study context: According to later analysis, the same platform produced the roughly 120 validation and several hundred first-cohort repertoires. Study results and limitations: In the 130 or so validation repertoires, a later analysis found that first-cohort TCR clusters tended to co-occur. In vitro data verified a few CMV-associated chains as specific for CMV antigens.

Sequencing was performed with immunoSEQ multiplex PCR; in TCRdb, only in-frame clones are kept and a portion is missing. Of 90,000 to 120,000 clones in the sample, roughly 88% were seen once. The V gene lost 5 bases and the J gene lost 4 bases, with 17 bases spanning the gap. The germline gives CDR1 LNHDA, CDR2 SQIVND (reference sequence). The length of the CDR3 is 15 residues. This receptor was identified in a woman aged 18-30 years in good health and CMV-seronegative. The sample comprised PBMCs. The chain uses TRBV19 and TRBJ1-1; D is possibly TRBD1 (6 bases). In nucleotides, the CDR3 is TGTGCCAGTAGTCCCGGGACATCCGAGGGCACTGAAGCTTTCTTT. The encoded protein is CASSPGTSEGTEAFF.